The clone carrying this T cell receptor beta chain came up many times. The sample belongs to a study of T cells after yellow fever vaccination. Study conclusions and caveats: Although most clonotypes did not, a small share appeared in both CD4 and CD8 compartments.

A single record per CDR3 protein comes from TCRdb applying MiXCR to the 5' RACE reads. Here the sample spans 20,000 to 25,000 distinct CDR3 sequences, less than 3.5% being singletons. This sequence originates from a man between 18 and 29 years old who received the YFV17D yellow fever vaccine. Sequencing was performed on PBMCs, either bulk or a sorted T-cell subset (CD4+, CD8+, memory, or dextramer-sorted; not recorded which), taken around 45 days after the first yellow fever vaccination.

CDR3 sequence: CASSEERGLGTDTQYF. In DNA form, the CDR3 reads TGTGCCAGCAGTGAGGAGCGGGGGCTCGGCACAGATACGCAGTATTTT. This chain uses TRBV25-1 with TRBJ2-3, with 8 bases aligning to TRBD2. The germline gives CDR1 MGHDK, CDR2 SYGVNS. The ends lost 3 bases at V and 1 base at J; junction bases unmatched: 6. The CDR3 contains 16 residues. The whole variable domain, remainder taken from reference TRBV25-1 and TRBJ2-3, is EADIYQTPRYLVIGTGKKITLECSQTMGHDKMYWYQQDPGMELHLIHYSYGVNSTEKGDLSSESTVSRIRTEHFPLTLESARPSHTSQYLCASSEERGLGTDTQYFGPGTRLTVL.